One sample yielded the 15 T cell receptor beta chains listed below, sequenced in a study of cytomegalovirus exposure and HLA in healthy donors. Sequenced by immunoSEQ multiplex PCR; TCRdb stores in-frame clones only, minus some. There are about 160,000 clones in the sample; approximately 96% occur only once, and about 0.94% lies in the top ten. Sequenced: PBMCs. These receptors all come from a woman aged 18-29 years in good health and CMV-seronegative.

V is TRBV2 and J is TRBJ2-3; TRBD1 agrees at 8 bases. Germline CDR1 reads SNHLY; CDR2 reads FYNNEI. The CDR3 sequence is 15 residues long. J lost 2 bases, V lost 4 bases, and 5 bases had no gene match. As DNA, the CDR3 is TGTGCCAGCAGTGCGGACAGGGTAATCACAGATACGCAGTATTTT. Translation gives CASSADRVITDTQYF. Looking up the rest from reference TRBV2 and TRBJ2-3 gives the full variable domain: EPEVTQTPSHQVTQMGQEVILRCVPISNHLYFYWYRQILGQKVEFLVSFYNNEISEKSEIFDDQFSVERPDGSNFTLKIRSTKLEDSAMYFCASSADRVITDTQYFGPGTRLTVL.

The chain links TRBV9 to TRBJ2-6; D is undetermined. V dropped 7 bases and J dropped 3 bases, with 5 bases sitting between them. CDR1 and CDR2 from the germline V gene are SGDLS and YYNGEE. The CDR3 consists of 12 residues. The CDR3, as DNA: TGTGCCAGCTCAGATGGGGCCAACGTCCTGACTTTC. This sequence encodes CASSDGANVLTF.

The rearrangement links TRBV7-6 to TRBJ2-7, with D possibly TRBD1 on 7 matching bases. Germline V gives CDR1 SGHVS, CDR2 FNYEAQ. The CDR3 sequence is 14 residues long. V lost 5 bases and J lost 4, with 15 bases in between. The CDR3 region is CASSRGTVDYEQYF. In DNA form, the CDR3 reads TGTGCCAGCAGCCGCGGGACAGTGGATTACGAGCAGTACTTC.

The chain employs TRBV6-6 and TRBJ1-5, with TRBD1 identical over 7 bases. Trimming took 8 bases from V and 2 from J; bases not matched to a gene: 9. Germline CDR1 reads MNHNY; CDR2 reads SVGAGI (reference sequence). CDR3 length: 15 amino acids. The CDR3 loop is CASQTGDKGNQPQHF. For the CDR3, the DNA is TGTGCCAGCCAAACAGGGGATAAAGGCAATCAGCCCCAGCATTTT.

This chain uses TRBV19 with TRBJ2-1; a weak D match, TRBD2 (6 bases). This CDR3 region has 12 residues. Germline V gene data show CDR1 as LNHDA and CDR2 as SQIVND (reference sequence). The V and J ends lost 6 bases and 12 bases respectively, with 15 bases between them. Here the CDR3 DNA reads TGTGCCAGTAGCGCAGTGGGGGGAGCGCAGTTCTTC. Translated, it gives CASSAVGGAQFF.

This sequence joins TRBV5-1 and TRBJ2-1, with TRBD1 as a possible D gene (6 bases). The V gene's germline CDR1 is SGHRS and CDR2 YFSETQ. Trimming took 4 bases from V and 0 from J, leaving 14 bases between them. The CDR3 is made up of 16 amino acids. The CDR3 spells CASSRITGSSYNEQFF. The DNA for the CDR3 is TGCGCCAGCAGCCGTATTACAGGGAGCTCCTACAATGAGCAGTTCTTC.

The chain employs TRBV4-3 and TRBJ2-5; perhaps TRBD1 as D (6 bases). CDR1 LGHNA and CDR2 YSLEER come from the germline V gene. The CDR3 has 15 amino acids. Trimming removed 1 base at V and 4 bases at J, with 13 bases between. CDR3 loop: CASSQAGAKGETQYF. CDR3 coding DNA: TGCGCCAGCAGCCAAGCAGGGGCGAAGGGAGAGACCCAGTACTTC.

This chain joins TRBV7-3 and TRBJ1-1; possibly TRBD1 for D (5 bases). V was trimmed by 5 bases and J by 5 bases, leaving 15 bases between them. Germline V gives CDR1 SGHTA, CDR2 FQGTGA. The CDR3 is 14 residues long. The CDR3 DNA sequence: TGTGCCAGCAGCCCGACTCCGGGGGAGACTGAAGCTTTCTTT. Its translation: CASSPTPGETEAFF. The whole variable domain, remainder taken from reference TRBV7-3 and TRBJ1-1, is GAGVSQTPSNKVTEKGKYVELRCDPISGHTALYWYRQSLGQGPEFLIYFQGTGAADDSGLPNDRFFAVRPEGSVSTLKIQRTERGDSAVYLCASSPTPGETEAFFGQGTRLTVV.

The chain uses TRBV7-9 and TRBJ2-7, with D tentatively TRBD2 (5 bases). The CDR3 sequence is 14 residues long. Germline lookup yields CDR1 SEHNR and CDR2 FQNEAQ (reference sequence). V lost 5 bases, J lost 1 base, and 12 bases lay in between. In nucleotides, the CDR3 is TGTGCCAGCAGCCTTTCTCCGGGGTCCTACGAGCAGTACTTC. Translating gives CASSLSPGSYEQYF.

This chain joins TRBV5-6 and TRBJ1-2; weak D call: TRBD1 (5 bases). V gave up 3 bases and J gave up 2 bases, with 14 bases separating them. The CDR3 runs 15 residues. Germline loops: CDR1 SGHDT, CDR2 YYEEEE. Here the CDR3 DNA reads TGTGCCAGCAGCTCGGGGGGGACGTCAAACTATGGCTACACCTTC. This sequence encodes CASSSGGTSNYGYTF.

This sequence joins TRBV7-9 and TRBJ1-6; no clear D. The V end was cut by 1 base, the J end by 7 bases, with 8 bases between. The germline V gene encodes CDR1 SEHNR and CDR2 FQNEAQ (reference sequence). This CDR3 is built from 14 residues. DNA of the CDR3: TGTGCCAGCAGCTTAGACAGCCAAAATTCACCCCTCCACTTT. Protein: CASSLDSQNSPLHF.

The V and J genes are TRBV6-6 and TRBJ2-7; 8 bases match TRBD1. The CDR3 contains 14 residues. In germline, CDR1 is MNHNY, CDR2 SVGAGI (reference sequence). V shed 5 bases, J shed 0 bases, and the junction held 3 bases outside the gene matches. This CDR3 reads CASSQGQGSYEQYF. Here the CDR3 DNA reads TGTGCCAGCAGTCAAGGACAGGGCTCCTACGAGCAGTACTTC.

This sequence joins TRBV7-2 and TRBJ2-1, with D unresolved. Germline CDR1 reads SGHTA; CDR2 reads FQGNSA. V lost 0 bases and J 3 bases, leaving 9 bases between the germline ends. The CDR3 covers 15 residues. The CDR3, as DNA: TGTGCCAGCAGCTTAGCGGCGACAAACTACAATGAGCAGTTCTTC. Amino acids: CASSLAATNYNEQFF.

The chain is built from TRBV5-1 and TRBJ2-3; 7 nucleotides agree with TRBD1. V lost 7 bases to trimming and J lost 0 bases; unmatched junction nucleotides: 8. The germline V gene has CDR1 SGHRS and CDR2 YFSETQ. The CDR3 runs 15 residues. The CDR3 region has the DNA TGCGCCAGCTCCCGGGACAGCACTAGCACAGATACGCAGTATTTT. This sequence encodes CASSRDSTSTDTQYF.

This rearrangement joins TRBV25-1 to TRBJ2-7; a possible D gene is TRBD1 (6 bases). The CDR3 extends over 12 amino acids. CDR1 and CDR2 from the germline V gene are MGHDK and SYGVNS. V was trimmed by 3 bases and J by 3 bases, leaving 6 bases between them. The CDR3 here is CASSDRGYEQYF. The DNA for the CDR3 is TGTGCCAGCAGTGACAGGGGCTACGAGCAGTACTTC.